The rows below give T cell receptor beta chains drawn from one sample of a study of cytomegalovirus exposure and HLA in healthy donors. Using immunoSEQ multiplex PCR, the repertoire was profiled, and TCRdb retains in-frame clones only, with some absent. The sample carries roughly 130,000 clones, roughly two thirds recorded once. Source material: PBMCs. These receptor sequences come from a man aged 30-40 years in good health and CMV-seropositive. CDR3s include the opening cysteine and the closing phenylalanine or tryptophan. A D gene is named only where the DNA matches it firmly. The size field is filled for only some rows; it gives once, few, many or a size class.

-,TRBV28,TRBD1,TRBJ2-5,CASSDRYQETQYF
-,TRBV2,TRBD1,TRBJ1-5,CASTLNTGGGQPQHF
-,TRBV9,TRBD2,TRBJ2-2,CASSVDRTSFSAELLFF
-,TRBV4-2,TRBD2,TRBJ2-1,CASSQDVGLAGWEFF
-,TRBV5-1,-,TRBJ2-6,CASSTGRAGANVLTF
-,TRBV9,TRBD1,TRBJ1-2,CASSEGGLGGYTF
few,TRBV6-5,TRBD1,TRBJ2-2,CASRTGDPGELFF
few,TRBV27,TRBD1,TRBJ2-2,CASTHLRGGTGNTGELFF
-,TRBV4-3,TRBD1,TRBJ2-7,CASSQESGTGGYEQYF
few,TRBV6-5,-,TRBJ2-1,CASSYWAGGHNEQFF
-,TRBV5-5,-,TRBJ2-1,CASSVYNEQFF
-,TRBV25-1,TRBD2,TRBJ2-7,CASGSGRADYEQYF
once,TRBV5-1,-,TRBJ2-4,CASSSGTKNIQYF
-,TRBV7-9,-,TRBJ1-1,CSSSLVNTEAFF
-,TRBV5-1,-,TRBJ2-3,CASSLLVTDTQYF
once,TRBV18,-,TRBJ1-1,CASSPVVGFILQGQGTEAFF
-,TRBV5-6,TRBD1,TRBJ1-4,CASSSITGGGEKLFF
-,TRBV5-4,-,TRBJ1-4,CASRMKGGNEKLFF
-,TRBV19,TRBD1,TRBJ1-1,CASSITFRDRDENTEAFF
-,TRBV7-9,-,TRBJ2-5,CASSPLAGGQYF
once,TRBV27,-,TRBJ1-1,CASSLSRGTEAFF
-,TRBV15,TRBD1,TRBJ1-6,CATSRDRNSPLHF
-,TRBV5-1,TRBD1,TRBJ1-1,CASSLGRGQGNTEAFF
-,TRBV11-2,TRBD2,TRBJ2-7,CASSPTSGLLEQYF
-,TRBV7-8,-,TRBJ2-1,CASSSGLHNEQFF
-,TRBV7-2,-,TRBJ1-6,CASRRGPRGPLHF
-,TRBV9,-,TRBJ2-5,CASSVAVGLPGETQYF
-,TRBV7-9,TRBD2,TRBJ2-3,CASSHTSGTSGTGANTQYF
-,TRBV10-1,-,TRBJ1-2,CASSARVDYGYTF
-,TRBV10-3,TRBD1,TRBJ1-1,CANAGTGGSEAFF
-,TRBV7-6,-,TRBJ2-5,CASSLLQETQYF
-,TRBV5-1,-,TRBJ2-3,CASCRTSTDTQYF
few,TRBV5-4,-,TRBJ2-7,CASSIARDLNVEQYF
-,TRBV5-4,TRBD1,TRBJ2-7,CASSRGQELYEQYF
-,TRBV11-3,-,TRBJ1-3,CASSFHGAGNTIYF
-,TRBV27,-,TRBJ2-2,CASSWGGAGNTGELFF
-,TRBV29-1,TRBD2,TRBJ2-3,CSVRTSGRSDTQYF
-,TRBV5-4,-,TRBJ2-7,CASSLGTMRYEQYF
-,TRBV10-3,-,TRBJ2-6,CAISGGRRQSGANVLTF
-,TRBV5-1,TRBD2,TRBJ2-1,CASSSNSGGGYNEQFF
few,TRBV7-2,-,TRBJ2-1,CASSLVAALAAPQFF
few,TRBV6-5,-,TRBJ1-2,CASSYSGNRGYGYTF
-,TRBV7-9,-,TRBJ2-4,CSSSQTERRQPKNIQYF
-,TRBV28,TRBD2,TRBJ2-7,CASITASGDGYEQYF
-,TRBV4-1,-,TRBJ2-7,CASSQEDTLLTYEQYF
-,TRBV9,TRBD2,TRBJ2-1,CASSRTARSREETNEQFF
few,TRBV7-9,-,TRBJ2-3,CASSPRTGRGADTQYF
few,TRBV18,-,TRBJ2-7,CASSPQGHRSYEQYF
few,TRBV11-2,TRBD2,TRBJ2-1,CASSYVGLAGGPDNEQFF
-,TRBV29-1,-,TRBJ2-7,CSVERGRAAEQYF
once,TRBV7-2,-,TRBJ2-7,CASSSRQDHEQYF
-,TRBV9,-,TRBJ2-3,CASSVVSSTDTQYF
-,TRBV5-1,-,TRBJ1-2,CASSSLTGYGYTF